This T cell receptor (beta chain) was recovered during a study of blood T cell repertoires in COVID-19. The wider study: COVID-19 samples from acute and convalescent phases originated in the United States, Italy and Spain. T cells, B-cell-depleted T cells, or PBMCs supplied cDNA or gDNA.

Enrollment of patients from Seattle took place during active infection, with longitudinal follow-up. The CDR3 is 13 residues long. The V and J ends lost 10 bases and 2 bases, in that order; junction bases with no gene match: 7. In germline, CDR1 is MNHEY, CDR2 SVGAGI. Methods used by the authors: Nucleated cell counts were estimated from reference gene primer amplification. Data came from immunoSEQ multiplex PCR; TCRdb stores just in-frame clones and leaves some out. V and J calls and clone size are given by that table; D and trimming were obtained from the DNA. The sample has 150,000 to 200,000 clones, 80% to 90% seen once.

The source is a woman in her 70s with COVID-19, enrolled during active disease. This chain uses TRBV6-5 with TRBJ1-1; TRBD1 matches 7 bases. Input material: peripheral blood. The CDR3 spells CATAGQANTEAFF. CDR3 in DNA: TGTGCCACCGCTGGACAGGCTAACACTGAAGCTTTCTTT.